Only one count was recorded for the clone carrying this T cell receptor (beta chain). The V gene end was trimmed by 4 bases and the J gene end by 3 bases; junction bases not matched to a gene: 12. The germline CDR1 and CDR2 sequences are SGHRS and YFSETQ. This CDR3 region has 18 residues. The sample comes from a study of cytomegalovirus exposure and HLA in healthy donors. A multiplex PCR was run with 60 Vbeta primers and 13 Jbeta primers. Method: immunoSEQ multiplex PCR; TCRdb's copy keeps in-frame clones and lacks some. The sample has around 200,000 clones; under 85% are singletons. The receptor's source is a man in his forties or fifties in good health and CMV-seronegative. Sequencing was performed on PBMCs. This sequence joins TRBV5-1 and TRBJ2-3; 12 bases line up with TRBD1. This chain's CDR3 is CASSRTTGTGGSTDTQYF. In nucleotides, the CDR3 is TGCGCCAGCAGCAGAACGACCGGGACAGGGGGCTCGACAGATACGCAGTATTTT.